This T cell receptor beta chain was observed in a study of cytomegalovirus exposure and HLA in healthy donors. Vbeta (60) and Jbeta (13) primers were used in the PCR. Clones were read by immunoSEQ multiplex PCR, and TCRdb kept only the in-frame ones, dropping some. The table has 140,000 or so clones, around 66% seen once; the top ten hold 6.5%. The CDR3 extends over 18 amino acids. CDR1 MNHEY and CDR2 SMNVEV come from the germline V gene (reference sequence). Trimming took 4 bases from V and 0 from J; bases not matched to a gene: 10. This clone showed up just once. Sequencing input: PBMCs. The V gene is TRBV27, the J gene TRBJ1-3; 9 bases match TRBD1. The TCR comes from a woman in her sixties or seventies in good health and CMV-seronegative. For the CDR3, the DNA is TGTGCCAGCAGTTCCCCGGGACAGGGAACCCGCTCTGGAAACACCATATATTTT. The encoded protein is CASSSPGQGTRSGNTIYF.